This T cell receptor beta chain emerged from a study of PD-1 blockade in classical Hodgkin lymphoma. Study-wide results and limits: Baseline diversity in complete responders resembled that of newly diagnosed patients.

Assay used: immunoSEQ multiplex PCR; TCRdb lists only in-frame clones, some missing. The sample carries around 65,000 clones, around 89% recorded once. V gave up 3 bases and J gave up 4 bases; unmatched junction bases: 9. Per germline, CDR1 SGHNT and CDR2 YYREEE (reference sequence). The CDR3 sequence is 15 residues long. With regard to this clone: Its specificity is unknown.

The patients all showed relapse after autologous stem cell transplantation, while their brentuximab vedotin exposure varied. V usage is TRBV5-4 and J usage is TRBJ1-2, with 7 bases identical to TRBD1. This receptor was taken from a human donor with classical Hodgkin lymphoma. The specimen comprised peripheral blood mononuclear cells (PBMCs), sampled at baseline. CDR3 DNA: TGTGCCAGCAGCTCGCAGGGGGACGGCGTCTATGGCTACACCTTC. Its protein product is CASSSQGDGVYGYTF. Full variable domain (rest looked up from reference TRBV5-4 and TRBJ1-2): ETGVTQSPTHLIKTRGQQVTLRCSSQSGHNTVSWYQQALGQGPQFIFQYYREEENGRGNFPPRFSGLQFPNYSSELNVNALELDDSALYLCASSSQGDGVYGYTFGSGTRLTVV.